A selection of T cell receptor beta chains follows, all from one sample in a study of blood T cells in healthy people across ages. TCRdb itself ran the 5' RACE reads through MiXCR, one entry per CDR3 protein. The sample carries about a million distinct CDR3 sequences, approximately 49% recorded once. Sequenced material: blood. These receptors were collected from a man aged 25-45 years in good health. The conserved cysteine and the conserved F or W are not part of the CDR3 here.

CDR3 protein,J gene,V gene
ASSRSGLAANTDTQY,TRBJ2-3,TRBV4-1
ASSLAMGDYEQY,TRBJ2-7,TRBV7-2
ASSLMSGGSNTDTQY,TRBJ2-3,TRBV5-1
ASSSRTGGDTQY,TRBJ2-3,TRBV5-1
ASRDSLREISYAQY,TRBJ2-7,TRBV6-1
ASSQDQDDGSEQF,TRBJ2-1,TRBV14
ASLAPLKDNEQF,TRBJ2-1,TRBV28
ASSLPGQGSNSPLH,TRBJ1-6,TRBV21-1
ASSQALGVGYEQY,TRBJ2-7,TRBV4-2
ASSEFKRASGGTDTQY,TRBJ2-3,TRBV25-1
AWSEGSNQPQH,TRBJ1-5,TRBV30
ASSQDTGAGTDTQY,TRBJ2-3,TRBV4-1
ATSRDHREVPDTQY,TRBJ2-3,TRBV15
ASSSPMGDGEQY,.,TRBV12-3/TRBV12-4
ASSWGTGGSSPIGELF,TRBJ2-2,TRBV7-3
ASSPDERVTYEQY,TRBJ2-7,TRBV4-1
ASSYKRGGLPDTQY,TRBJ2-3,TRBV6-5
TSSLYEGDIQY,TRBJ2-4,TRBV27
ASTLQGSETEAF,TRBJ1-1,TRBV5-1
ASSVDPAEVVDTQY,TRBJ2-3,TRBV28
ASSLDQGSPYEQY,TRBJ2-7,TRBV5-1
ASSSTGTTFYNEQF,TRBJ2-1,TRBV9
ASLSTGGLGYT,TRBJ1-2,TRBV30
ASSLPAGPYEQY,TRBJ2-7,TRBV7-2
ASSSGTSSSDTQY,TRBJ2-3,TRBV2
ASSYARGYYEQY,TRBJ2-7,TRBV6-5
SAIGWGLGEWPDTQY,TRBJ2-3,TRBV20-1